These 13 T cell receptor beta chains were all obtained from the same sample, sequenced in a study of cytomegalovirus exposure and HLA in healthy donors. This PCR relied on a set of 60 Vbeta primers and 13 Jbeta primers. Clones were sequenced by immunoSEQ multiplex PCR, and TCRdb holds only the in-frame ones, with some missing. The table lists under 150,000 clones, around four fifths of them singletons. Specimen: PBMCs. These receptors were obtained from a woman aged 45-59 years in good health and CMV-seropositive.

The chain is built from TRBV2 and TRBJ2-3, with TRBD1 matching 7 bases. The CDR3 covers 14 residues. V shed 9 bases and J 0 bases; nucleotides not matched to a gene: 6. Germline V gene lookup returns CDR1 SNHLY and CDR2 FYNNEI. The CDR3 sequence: CASSGTESTDTQYF. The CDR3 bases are TGTGCCAGTTCCGGGACAGAGAGCACAGATACGCAGTATTTT.

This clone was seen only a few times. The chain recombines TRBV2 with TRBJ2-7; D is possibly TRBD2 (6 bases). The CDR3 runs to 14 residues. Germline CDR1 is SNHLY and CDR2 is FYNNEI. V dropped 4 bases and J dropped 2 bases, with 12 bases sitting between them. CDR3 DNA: TGTGCCAGCAGTGGGGGGGACTCGCCCTACGAGCAGTACTTC. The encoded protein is CASSGGDSPYEQYF.

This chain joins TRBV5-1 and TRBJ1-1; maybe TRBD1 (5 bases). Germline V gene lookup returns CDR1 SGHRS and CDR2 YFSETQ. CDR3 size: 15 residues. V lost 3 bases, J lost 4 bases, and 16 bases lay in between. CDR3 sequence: CASSSGWAGGTEAFF. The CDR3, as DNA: TGCGCCAGCAGCTCCGGGTGGGCGGGGGGCACTGAAGCTTTCTTT.

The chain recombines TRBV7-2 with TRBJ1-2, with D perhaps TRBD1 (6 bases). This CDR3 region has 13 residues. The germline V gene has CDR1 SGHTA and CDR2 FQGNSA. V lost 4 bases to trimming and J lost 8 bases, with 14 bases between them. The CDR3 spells CASSSTGGTGYTF. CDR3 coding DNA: TGTGCCAGCAGCTCGACAGGAGGAACGGGCTACACCTTC.

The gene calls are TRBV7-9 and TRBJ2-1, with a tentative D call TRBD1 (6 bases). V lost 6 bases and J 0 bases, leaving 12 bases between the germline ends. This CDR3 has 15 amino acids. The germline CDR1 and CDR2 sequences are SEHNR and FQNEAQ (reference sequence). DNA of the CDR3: TGTGCCAGCAGACTAGGGGGAAGCTCCTACAATGAGCAGTTCTTC. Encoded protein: CASRLGGSSYNEQFF.

CDR3: CASSPRTSGGLQFF. The CDR3 DNA is TGTGCCAGCAGCCCGCGGACTAGCGGGGGACTTCAGTTCTTC. The chain uses TRBV9 and TRBJ2-1, with TRBD2 matching 13 bases. This CDR3 contains 14 residues. Germline loops: CDR1 SGDLS, CDR2 YYNGEE. Trimming cost V 4 bases and J 13 bases; bases outside gene matches: 8.

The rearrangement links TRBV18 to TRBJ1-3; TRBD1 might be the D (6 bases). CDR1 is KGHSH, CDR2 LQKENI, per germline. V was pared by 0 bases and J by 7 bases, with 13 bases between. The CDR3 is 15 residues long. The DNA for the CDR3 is TGTGCCAGCTCACCACCGACAGGCTGGGAGAACACCATATATTTT. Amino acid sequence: CASSPPTGWENTIYF.

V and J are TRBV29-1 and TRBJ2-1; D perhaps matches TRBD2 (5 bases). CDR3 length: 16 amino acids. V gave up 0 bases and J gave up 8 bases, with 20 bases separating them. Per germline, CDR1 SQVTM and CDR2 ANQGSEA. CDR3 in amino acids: CSVEDPQRAHYDEQFF. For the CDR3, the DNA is TGCAGCGTTGAAGACCCCCAGAGGGCCCATTATGATGAGCAGTTCTTC.

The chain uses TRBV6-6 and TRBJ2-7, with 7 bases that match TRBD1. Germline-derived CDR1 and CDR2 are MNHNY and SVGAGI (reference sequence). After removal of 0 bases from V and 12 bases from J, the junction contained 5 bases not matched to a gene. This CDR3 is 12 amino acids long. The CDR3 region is CASSYSPGQPYF. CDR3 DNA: TGTGCCAGCAGTTACTCTCCGGGACAGCCGTACTTC.

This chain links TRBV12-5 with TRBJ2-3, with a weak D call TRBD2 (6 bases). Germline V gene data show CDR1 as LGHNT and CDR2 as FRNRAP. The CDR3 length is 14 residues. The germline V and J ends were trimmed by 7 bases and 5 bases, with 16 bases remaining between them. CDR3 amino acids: CASALRTGEDTQYF. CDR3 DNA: TGTGCTAGTGCCCTGCGGACGGGAGAAGATACGCAGTATTTT.

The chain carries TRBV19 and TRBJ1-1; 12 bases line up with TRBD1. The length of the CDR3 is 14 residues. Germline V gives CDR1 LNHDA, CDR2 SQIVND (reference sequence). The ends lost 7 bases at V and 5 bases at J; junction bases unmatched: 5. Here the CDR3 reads CASTGTGGVTEAFF. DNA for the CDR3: TGTGCCAGTACCGGGACAGGGGGCGTTACTGAAGCTTTCTTT.

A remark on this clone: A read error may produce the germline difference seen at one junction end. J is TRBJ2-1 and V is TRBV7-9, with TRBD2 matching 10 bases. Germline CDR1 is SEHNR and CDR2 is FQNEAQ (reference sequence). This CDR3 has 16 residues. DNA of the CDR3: TGTTCCAGCAGCTTCCGAACTAGCGGGGATTACAATGAGCAGTTCTTC. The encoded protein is CSSSFRTSGDYNEQFF.

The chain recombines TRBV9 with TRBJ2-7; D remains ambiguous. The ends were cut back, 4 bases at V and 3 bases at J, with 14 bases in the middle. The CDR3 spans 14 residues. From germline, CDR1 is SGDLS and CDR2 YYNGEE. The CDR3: CASSPRHADYEQYF. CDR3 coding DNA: TGTGCCAGCAGCCCCCGACACGCCGACTACGAGCAGTACTTC.